This T cell receptor beta chain was obtained from a study of T cell repertoires in cytomegalovirus infection. On the study more broadly: Public TCR beta signature analysis indicated the presence of both CMV infection and matching HLA type.

TCRdb reprocessed the reads via MiXCR and lists one record per CDR3 protein. Of roughly 570,000 distinct CDR3 sequences listed, just under 40% were seen once; the top ten hold 48%. CDR1 and CDR2 (germline): KGHSH, LQKENI. The V end was cut by 5 bases, the J end by 4 bases, with 15 bases between. The CDR3 runs 15 residues. General study points: HLA-C-restricted CMV clonotypes gave the most frequent clonotype in two of eight donors. Totalled public TCR beta family frequency picked out people who carried CMV plus the relevant HLA.

Details on this clonotype: Its target is unknown.

The TCR was taken from a human donor in good health (CMV status not recorded). Some clones in this sample may be carry-over from other donors' samples. Sequencing was performed on cultured PBMCs, taken from culture after CMV antigen stimulation. The rearrangement uses TRBV18 and TRBJ1-5; D not certain. As DNA, the CDR3 is TGTGCCAGCTCAAAGGGCGGCCAGTCGAATCAGCCCCAGCATTTT. It is translated as CASSKGGQSNQPQHF.